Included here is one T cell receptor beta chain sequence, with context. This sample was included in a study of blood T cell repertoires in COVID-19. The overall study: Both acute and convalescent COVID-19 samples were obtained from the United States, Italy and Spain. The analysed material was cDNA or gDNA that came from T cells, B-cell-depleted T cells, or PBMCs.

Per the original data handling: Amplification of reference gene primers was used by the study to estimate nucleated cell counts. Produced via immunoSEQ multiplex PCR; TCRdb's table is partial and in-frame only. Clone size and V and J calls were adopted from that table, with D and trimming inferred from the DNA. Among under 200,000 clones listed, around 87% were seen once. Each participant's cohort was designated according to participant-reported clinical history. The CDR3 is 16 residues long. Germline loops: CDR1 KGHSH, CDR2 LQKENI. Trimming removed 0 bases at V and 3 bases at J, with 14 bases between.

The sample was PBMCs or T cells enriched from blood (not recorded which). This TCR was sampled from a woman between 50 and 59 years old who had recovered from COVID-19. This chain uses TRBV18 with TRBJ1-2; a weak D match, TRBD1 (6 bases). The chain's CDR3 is CASSPPIGGAYYGYTF. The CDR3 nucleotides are TGTGCCAGCTCACCACCGATTGGGGGGGCATACTATGGCTACACCTTC.